This paragraph covers one T cell receptor (beta chain) sequence. This sample stems from a study of cytomegalovirus exposure and HLA in healthy donors. This CDR3 has 20 residues. CDR1 and CDR2 (germline): MGHRA, YSYEKL. After removal of 3 bases from V and 6 bases from J, the junction contained 19 bases not matched to a gene. PCR used 60 Vbeta primers and 13 Jbeta primers. Produced via immunoSEQ multiplex PCR; TCRdb's table is partial and in-frame only. The sample contains some 150,000 clones, over 75% of which appear only once. The sequence was obtained from a woman younger than 45 in good health and CMV-seronegative. The chain carries TRBV4-1 and TRBJ2-2; TRBD2 matches at 10 bases. Sequenced material: PBMCs. In DNA, the CDR3 is TGCGCCAGCAGCCAGCAGGGTTTTCGGAGCGGGAGGGTAAAGGCCGGGGAGCTGTTTTTT. Encoded protein: CASSQQGFRSGRVKAGELFF.